This note documents a single TCR beta chain sequence. The antigen is not known. The data are from a study of PD-1 blockade in classical Hodgkin lymphoma. Turning to the study itself: Each patient was given nivolumab 3 mg/kg through a vein every 2 weeks. Study conclusions and caveats: TCR diversity in CD4+, not CD8+, cells rose significantly by C4D1. Reported baseline diversity: healthy donors highest, relapsed/refractory patients lowest.

Time point reported: cycle 4 day 1 (C4D1), after 6 weeks of nivolumab. All patients experienced relapse after autologous stem cell transplantation, and brentuximab vedotin exposure was variable. The assay was immunoSEQ multiplex PCR, and TCRdb's table has in-frame clones only and misses some. The sample gives under 50,000 clones, 55% to 80% of which show up once; more than 3% is in the top ten. Trimming shortened V by 3 bases and J by 2 bases, and 6 bases separated the two germline ends. The germline V gene has CDR1 SGHNT and CDR2 YYREEE (reference sequence). The CDR3 is 14 amino acids. The sample was peripheral blood mononuclear cells (PBMCs), taken before the fourth cycle of nivolumab. This clonotype was sampled from a human donor with classical Hodgkin lymphoma. The chain recombines TRBV5-4 with TRBJ2-6; D unclear. The CDR3 sequence: CASSSPAGANVLTF. CDR3 nucleotides: TGTGCCAGCAGCTCCCCGGCTGGGGCCAACGTCCTGACTTTC.